This entry features one TCR beta chain sequence. The target antigen is unknown. The record originates from a study of cytomegalovirus exposure and HLA in healthy donors. With 60 Vbeta and 13 Jbeta primers, the PCR was carried out. Measured with immunoSEQ multiplex PCR; TCRdb has only the in-frame clones, and not every one. The profile covers 100,000 to 150,000 clones, with 83% appearing a single time and approximately 3.5% taken by the ten largest. General study points: Per a later analysis, HLA-associated TCR beta chains showed more clonal expansion than other, equally common TCR beta chains. The authors listed 150 to 200 TCR beta chains as cytomegalovirus-associated. Certain sequence variants were highly shared and formed a cluster, and this cluster was likely a sequencing artifact.

This sequence was found in a woman in her thirties or forties in good health and CMV-seropositive. Sequenced sample: PBMCs.

This chain's CDR3 is CASTRGQGAMSDYGYTF. In DNA form, the CDR3 reads TGTGCCAGCACCCGCGGACAGGGGGCAATGTCGGACTATGGCTACACCTTC. The V and J genes are TRBV2 and TRBJ1-2, with 11 bases aligning to TRBD1. The V gene end was trimmed by 7 bases and the J gene end by 3 bases; junction bases not matched to a gene: 13. The germline V gene encodes CDR1 SNHLY and CDR2 FYNNEI. CDR3 length equals 17 residues.